This T cell receptor (beta chain) was profiled in a study of cytomegalovirus exposure and HLA in healthy donors (dated by TCRdb to 2015 to 2018). Background on the whole study: In an earlier analysis of under 750 of the donors, 250 to 300 Gb of sequence data and some 100 million unique TCR beta sequences from approximately 180 million T cells were reported. An early release covering about 600 HLA-typed donors comprised roughly 300 gigabases of sequencing data and tens of millions of unique TCR sequences. Of the 300 to 450 genotyped donors, approximately 82% fell in the genetic ancestry cluster associated with self-reported Caucasian donors. The study was designed to test whether signatures of past pathogen exposure could be identified by cataloging public T cell receptors. The study profiled the T cell repertoires of hundreds of subjects by immunosequencing and related them to cytomegalovirus serostatus. In addition to the first cohort of around 670 subjects, a separate validation cohort of about 120 different subjects was used. The study combined high-throughput TCR immunosequencing, statistical association of individual TCRs with disease status, and machine learning to predict cytomegalovirus infection status. In a later analysis, previously published TCR beta repertoires from 550 to 700 donors were re-analyzed and high-resolution HLA genotyping was added so that TCR occurrence patterns could be studied. In the later analysis, no new phenotypic data were used to find candidate immune exposures; instead, reliance was placed on TCR beta sequences and their occurrence across donors. An earlier analysis of 500 to 650 of the donors applied high-throughput TCR beta sequencing to assess whether each TCR beta V gene segment acted as functional or pseudogenic. Donor age, sex, ethnicity and CMV serostatus were compiled together with the repertoire data. In a later genetic analysis, genome-wide SNP genotypes for about 60% of the 666 donors were used, and that subset was treated as a discovery cohort. Every discovery cohort repertoire had been produced on one sequencing platform. HLA typing covered class I and class II loci at four-digit resolution. The number of donors typed differed by locus, with about 629-630 for A, B, C, DRB1 and DQB1, 522 for DQA1, about 610 for DPA1, and over 400 for DPB1. Five DR-DQ haplotypes were treated as single units for association and clustering because of strong linkage in the cohort. On average, around 200,000 unique TCR beta nucleotide sequences were sequenced per donor among fewer than 500 genotyped donors of the cohort, with about 19% of those sequences being non-productive. General findings and caveats noted by the study authors: A later analysis found that most CMV-associated TCR beta chains appeared HLA-restricted, with HLA associations seemingly driven largely by CMV exposure. Over 15 rarely observed V segments, including chromosome 9 orphons, were excluded from the earlier analysis of a few hundred of the donors because counts were too low. A later analysis reported that several top co-occurrence clusters appeared linked to parvovirus B19, influenza, CMV and Epstein-Barr virus. A further reported finding was that TCR beta sequences accurately predicted the HLA-A and HLA-B alleles for most subjects in the first cohort. In a later analysis, the rate of TCR association differed among HLA loci, with DRB1 alleles having the most associated TCRs and HLA-C alleles having the fewest. When HLA alleles, especially DR and DQ, strongly co-occurred, TCR associations were difficult to assign to individual alleles. A later analysis found that HLA-associated TCR beta chains were more clonally expanded and had lower generation probabilities than equally common non-associated chains. Correlated functional status among segregating V segments might reflect linkage disequilibrium, but an unknown experimental factor could not be ruled out. The only immune exposure information available for the cohort was CMV serostatus. Because HLA typing was unavailable for some donors at each locus, only the typed subset was used in association tests. In this cohort, only TCR beta chains were sequenced, and detectable features were limited by the absence of alpha or paired-chain data. The presence/absence analyses assumed that sequencing depth was roughly uniform across donors, and that assumption may not be true. The 87-base-pair reads could not distinguish some IMGT-functional V segments, including TRBV6-2 and TRBV6-3, so those segments were excluded. The classifier was reported to diagnose cytomegalovirus status with high specificity and sensitivity in both the original and validation cohorts. Specific HLA alleles were associated with around 18,000 TCR beta sequences at a false discovery rate of 0.05 in a later analysis. According to a later genetic analysis, donors in an Asian-associated ancestry cluster had fewer N-insertions in productive TCRs than the approximately 670-donor mean. In vitro tests confirmed that a few of the cytomegalovirus-associated TCR beta chains recognize cytomegalovirus antigens. Most TCR sequences were observed very rarely across donors, whereas some public TCRs were present in many individuals. In a later genetic analysis, a missense DCLRE1C variant was associated with V-gene and J-gene trimming of TCR beta chains, and the association was replicated in an independent cohort. In an earlier analysis of 500 to 650 of the donors, most TCR beta V segments appeared in productive rearrangements about 87% or about 30% of the time, broadly matching IMGT annotations. The authors suggested that the approach could potentially be extended to other disease states and immunological phenotypes. In the study, approximately 160 TCR beta chains were listed as associated with cytomegalovirus. A cluster of highly shared sequence variants was judged likely to be a technical artifact of the sequencing pipeline.

The library was made by the immunoSEQ multiplex PCR assay. The multiplex PCR relied on a mix of 60 forward primers for TCR Vbeta segments and 13 reverse primers for TCR Jbeta segments. The CDR3 region of rearranged TCR beta genes was amplified from genomic DNA by a multiplex PCR assay. The amplified TCR beta libraries were sequenced on the Illumina HiSeq System as 87-base-pair reads. The published analysis was carried out like this. A later analysis counted tens of millions of unique TCR beta chains across the 670 or so repertoires, and around 12 million of these chains were shared by at least two donors. Raw reads were error-corrected and collapsed into unique sequences by a nearest-neighbor algorithm in which closely related sequences were merged to remove PCR and sequencing errors. To assign V, D and J gene segments, CDR3 sequences were aligned to IMGT reference sequences. For a sequence to be retained, a match of at least six nucleotides to both a V gene segment and a J gene segment was required. Rearrangements were called productive when the CDR3 lacked stop codons and stayed in frame with V and J; all others were non-productive. Following IMGT convention, CDR3 was defined as the stretch from the second conserved V-encoded cysteine to the conserved J-encoded phenylalanine. The earlier analysis of fewer than 750 of the donors excluded sequences that lacked an unambiguous match to a single V gene segment. An earlier analysis of a few hundred of the donors classified V segments as functional when productive rearrangements were above 56.7% and as segregating when the standard deviation between donors was above 5%. A statistical classification framework was developed to diagnose cytomegalovirus status using the catalog of TCR beta chain sequences. A later analysis assigned V and J genes by comparing TCR nucleotide sequences with IMGT/GENE-DB human TR gene sequences. The TCRdist pipeline was used in a later analysis to assign CDR3 sequences and most-parsimonious VDJ recombination scenarios. In a later analysis, every TCR beta chain was defined by the combination of its CDR3 amino acid sequence and its V-gene family, and reads without a unique V-gene family were dropped. A later analysis removed 550 to 700 highly shared, low-generation-probability nucleotide sequences to deal with suspected cross-contamination and a sequencing artifact. For each public chain, a later analysis derived a clonal expansion index from normalized ranks of inferred template counts within each repertoire. A later analysis computed generation probabilities with a VDJ recombination model fitted to out-of-frame rearrangements, and checked the results against IGoR. A later analysis scored TCR-TCR, TCR-HLA and TCR-CMV co-occurrence with hypergeometric tests, applying a repertoire-size bias correction to TCR pairs. To estimate false discovery rates, a later analysis permuted the HLA or CMV assignments 20 times. In a later analysis, co-occurring TCRs were grouped using DBSCAN, and TCRdist sequence similarity was added for clustering within HLA-allele-positive subsets. Repertoires with fewer than 30,000 or more than 120,000 public chains were left out of co-occurrence clustering, as were roughly five repertoires with anomalous nucleotide sharing. TCRdb mirrors the immuneACCESS table, restricted to in-frame sequences. Some clones are absent from its copies; in checked studies, under half trace to an unresolved V gene, and the reason for the others is unknown. V, J and clone size were drawn from that table, and D and trimming were deduced from the DNA. The sample profile shows about 190,000 clones; approximately 80% of them were found once. The ten top clones hold under 0.75% of the sample.

The cohort was made up of 500 to 850 healthy bone marrow donors. All cohort members were sampled while nominally healthy, although unrecorded immune exposures were likely present. The donor was CMV seronegative and belonged to the group of more than 300 seronegative cohort members. Each donor provided a peripheral blood sample, and peripheral blood mononuclear cells were used for TCR beta sequencing. Genomic DNA extraction from the blood cell samples was performed with the Qiagen DNeasy Blood Extraction Kit. In regard to this clone: Which antigen it targets is not known. No base qualities exist here, and no much larger clone lies one base off it.

From cysteine to phenylalanine, the CDR3 is 14 amino acids long. The kept DNA is CDR3 alone, 42 bases in frame from the first base. The junction carries 10 bases between V and J, which are trimmed by 4 bases and 1 base respectively. CDR1 and CDR2 (ENHRY, SYGVKD) derive from the germline V gene. The receptor was derived from a boy between 10 and 17 years old in good health and CMV-seronegative. The chain employs TRBV10-3 and TRBJ1-1; no D gene can be assigned with confidence. Material: PBMCs. In nucleotide form, the sequence is TGTGCCATCAGTGTGGGCAGGTCGAACACTGAAGCTTTCTTT. Its protein reads: CAISVGRSNTEAFF.